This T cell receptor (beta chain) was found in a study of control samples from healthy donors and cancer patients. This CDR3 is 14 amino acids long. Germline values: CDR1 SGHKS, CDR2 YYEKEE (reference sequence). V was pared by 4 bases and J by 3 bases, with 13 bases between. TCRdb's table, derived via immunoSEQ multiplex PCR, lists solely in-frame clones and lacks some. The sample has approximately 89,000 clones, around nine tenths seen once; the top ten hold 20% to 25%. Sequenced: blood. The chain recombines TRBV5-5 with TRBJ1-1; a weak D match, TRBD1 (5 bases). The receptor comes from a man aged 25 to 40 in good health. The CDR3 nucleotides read TGTGCCAGCAGCCAACAGGCCCGGGACACTGAAGCTTTCTTT. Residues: CASSQQARDTEAFF. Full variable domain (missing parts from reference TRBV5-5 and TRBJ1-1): DAGVTQSPTHLIKTRGQQVTLRCSPISGHKSVSWYQQVLGQGPQFIFQYYEKEERGRGNFPDRFSARQFPNYSSELNVNALLLGDSALYLCASSQQARDTEAFFGQGTRLTVV.